This T cell receptor (beta chain) was retrieved from a study of T cells in Graves' hyperthyroidism and ophthalmopathy. This clonotype was detected many times. The CDR3 regions of TCR beta were amplified from RNA transcripts. The primer set for the first-round RT-PCR of the TCR CDR3 was HTBI. TCRdb re-derived calls from the multiplex PCR reads in MiXCR, one entry per CDR3 protein. The data show 600,000 to 850,000 distinct CDR3 sequences, 18% seen once. Not enrolled were patients with uncontrolled infection, other autoimmune disease, pregnancy or lactation. The authors took PBMCs from roughly 9.7 ml fresh peripheral blood. This CDR3 comprises 15 residues. Deletions cut 1 base from V and 4 bases from J, with 14 bases between. CDR1 SGHAT and CDR2 FQNNGV come from the germline V gene.

Material: blood. The source of this sequence is a woman in her fifties or sixties with Graves' hyperthyroidism that later progressed to Graves' ophthalmopathy. The J gene is TRBJ2-7, the V gene TRBV11-2; a possible D gene is TRBD1 (5 bases). The CDR3 reads CASSLGGGARYEQYF. CDR3 sequence (DNA): TGTGCCAGCAGCTTAGGGGGCGGAGCTCGATACGAGCAGTACTTC.